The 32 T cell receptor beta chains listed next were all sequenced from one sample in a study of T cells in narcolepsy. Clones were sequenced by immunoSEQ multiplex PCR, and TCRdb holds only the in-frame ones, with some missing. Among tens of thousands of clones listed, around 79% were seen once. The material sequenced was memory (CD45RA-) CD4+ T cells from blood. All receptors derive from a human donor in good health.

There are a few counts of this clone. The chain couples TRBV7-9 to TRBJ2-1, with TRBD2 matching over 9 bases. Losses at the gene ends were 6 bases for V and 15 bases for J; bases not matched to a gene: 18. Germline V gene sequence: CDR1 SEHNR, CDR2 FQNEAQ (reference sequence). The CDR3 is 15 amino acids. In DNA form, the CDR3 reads TGTGCCAGCAGTTTGGCTAGCGGGATTAAGACAGCCGGGTTCTTC. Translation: CASSLASGIKTAGFF.

CDR3 bases: TGCGCCAGCAGTGAGTCGGGGAATCAGCCCCAGCATTTT. Amino acid sequence: CASSESGNQPQHF. This chain connects TRBV10-1 to TRBJ1-5; no reliable D call. The CDR3 has 13 amino acids. CDR1 WNHNN and CDR2 SYGVQD come from the germline V gene (reference sequence). V shed 0 bases and J shed 4 bases, with 4 bases lying between them.

The CDR3 DNA sequence: TGTGCCAGCAGCCCTCTAAGAGGGAGTGGGAATGAGCAGTTCTTC. Protein sequence: CASSPLRGSGNEQFF. The chain links TRBV11-2 to TRBJ2-1; a possible D gene is TRBD2 (5 bases). CDR1 is SGHAT and CDR2 is FQNNGV in the germline V gene. CDR3 length: 15 residues. Between the trimmed V and J ends, which lost 5 bases and 7 bases, there was a span of 18 bases.

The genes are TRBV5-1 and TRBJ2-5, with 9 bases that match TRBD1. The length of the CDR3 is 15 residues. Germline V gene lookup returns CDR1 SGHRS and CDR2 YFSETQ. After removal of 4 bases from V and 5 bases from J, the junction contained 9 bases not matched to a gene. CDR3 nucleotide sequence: TGCGCCAGCAGCGTAATGGGACAGGGCAGGGAGACCCAGTACTTC. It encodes CASSVMGQGRETQYF. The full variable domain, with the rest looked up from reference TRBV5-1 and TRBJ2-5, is KAGVTQTPRYLIKTRGQQVTLSCSPISGHRSVSWYQQTPGQGLQFLFEYFSETQRNKGNFPGRFSGRQFSNSRSEMNVSTLELGDSALYLCASSVMGQGRETQYFGPGTRLLVL.

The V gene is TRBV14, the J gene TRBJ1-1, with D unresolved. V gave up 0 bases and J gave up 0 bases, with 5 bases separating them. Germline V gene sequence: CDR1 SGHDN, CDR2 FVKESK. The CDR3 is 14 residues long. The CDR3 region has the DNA TGTGCCAGCAGCCAAGAGAGGGTGAACACTGAAGCTTTCTTT. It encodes CASSQERVNTEAFF.

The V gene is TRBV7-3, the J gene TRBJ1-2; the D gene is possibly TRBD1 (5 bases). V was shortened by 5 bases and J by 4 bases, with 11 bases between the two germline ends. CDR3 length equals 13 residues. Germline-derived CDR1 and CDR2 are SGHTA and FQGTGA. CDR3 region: CASSTGLGYGYTF. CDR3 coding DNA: TGTGCCAGCAGCACAGGACTGGGCTATGGCTACACCTTC.

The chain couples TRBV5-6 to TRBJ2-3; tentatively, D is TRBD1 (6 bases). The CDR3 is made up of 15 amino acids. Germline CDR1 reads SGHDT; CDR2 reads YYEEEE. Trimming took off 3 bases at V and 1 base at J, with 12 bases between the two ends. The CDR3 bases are TGTGCCAGCAGCTCAGGGGCTAGCCGCACAGATACGCAGTATTTT. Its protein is CASSSGASRTDTQYF.

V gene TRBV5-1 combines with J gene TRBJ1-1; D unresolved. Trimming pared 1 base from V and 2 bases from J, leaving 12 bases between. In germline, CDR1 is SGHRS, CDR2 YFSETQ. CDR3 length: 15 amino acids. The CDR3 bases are TGCGCCAGCAGCTTGCGACACAGCGATAACACTGAAGCTTTCTTT. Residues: CASSLRHSDNTEAFF.

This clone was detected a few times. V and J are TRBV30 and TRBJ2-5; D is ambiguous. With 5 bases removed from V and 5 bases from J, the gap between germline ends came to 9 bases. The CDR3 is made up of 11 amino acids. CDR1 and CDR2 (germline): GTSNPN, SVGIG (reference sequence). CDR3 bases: TGTGCCTGGGTACAGTTGGAGACCCAGTACTTC. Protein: CAWVQLETQYF.

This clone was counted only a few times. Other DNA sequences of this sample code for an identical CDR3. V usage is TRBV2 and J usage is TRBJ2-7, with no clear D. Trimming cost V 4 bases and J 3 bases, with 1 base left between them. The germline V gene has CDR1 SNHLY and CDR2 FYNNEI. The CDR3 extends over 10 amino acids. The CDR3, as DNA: TGTGCCAGCAGTGGCTACGAGCAGTACTTC. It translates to CASSGYEQYF. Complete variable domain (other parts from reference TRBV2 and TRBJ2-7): EPEVTQTPSHQVTQMGQEVILRCVPISNHLYFYWYRQILGQKVEFLVSFYNNEISEKSEIFDDQFSVERPDGSNFTLKIRSTKLEDSAMYFCASSGYEQYFGPGTRLTVT.

The CDR3 coding sequence is TGTGCCAGCATGCCAATAGACAGGGGGGCTGAAGCTTTCTTT. Residues: CASMPIDRGAEAFF. The chain is built from TRBV6-5 and TRBJ1-1; 9 nucleotides align to TRBD1. The CDR3 length is 14 residues. Trimming took 7 bases from V and 6 from J; bases not matched to a gene: 9. Germline V gene lookup returns CDR1 MNHEY and CDR2 SVGAGI.

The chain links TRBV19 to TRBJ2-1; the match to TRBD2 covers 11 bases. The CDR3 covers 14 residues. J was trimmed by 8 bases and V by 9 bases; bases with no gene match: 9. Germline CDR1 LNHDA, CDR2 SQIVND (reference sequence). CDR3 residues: CASRLAGGFDEQFF. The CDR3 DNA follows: TGTGCCAGCAGGTTAGCGGGAGGGTTCGATGAGCAGTTCTTC.

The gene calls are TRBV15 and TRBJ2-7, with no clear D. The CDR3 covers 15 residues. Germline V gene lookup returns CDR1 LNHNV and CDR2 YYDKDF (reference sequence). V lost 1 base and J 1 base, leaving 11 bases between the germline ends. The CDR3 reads CATSRAPPGSYEQYF. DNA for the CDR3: TGTGCCACCAGCAGAGCCCCCCCCGGTTCCTACGAGCAGTACTTC. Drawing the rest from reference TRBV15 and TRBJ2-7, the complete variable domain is DAMVIQNPRYQVTQFGKPVTLSCSQTLNHNVMYWYQQKSSQAPKLLFHYYDKDFNNEADTPDNFQSRRPNTSFCFLDIRSPGLGDTAMYLCATSRAPPGSYEQYFGPGTRLTVT.

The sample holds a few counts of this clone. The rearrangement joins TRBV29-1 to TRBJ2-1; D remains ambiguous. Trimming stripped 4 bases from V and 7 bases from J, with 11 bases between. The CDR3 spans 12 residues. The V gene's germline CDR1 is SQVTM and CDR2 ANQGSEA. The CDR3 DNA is TGCAGCGTTGGGGTAGCTGGGAATGAGCAGTTCTTC. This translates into CSVGVAGNEQFF.

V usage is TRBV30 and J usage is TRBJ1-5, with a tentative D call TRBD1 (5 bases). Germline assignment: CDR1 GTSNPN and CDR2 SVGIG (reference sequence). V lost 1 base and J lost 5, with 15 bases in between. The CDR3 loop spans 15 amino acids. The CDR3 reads CAWSESGGRYQPQHF. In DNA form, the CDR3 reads TGTGCCTGGAGTGAGTCCGGGGGACGGTATCAGCCCCAGCATTTT.

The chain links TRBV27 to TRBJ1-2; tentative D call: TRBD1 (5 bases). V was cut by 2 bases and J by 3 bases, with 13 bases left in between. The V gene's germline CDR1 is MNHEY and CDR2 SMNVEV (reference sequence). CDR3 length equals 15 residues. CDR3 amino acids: CASSLVPGGDYGYTF. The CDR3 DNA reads TGTGCCAGCAGTTTAGTTCCGGGGGGAGACTATGGCTACACCTTC.

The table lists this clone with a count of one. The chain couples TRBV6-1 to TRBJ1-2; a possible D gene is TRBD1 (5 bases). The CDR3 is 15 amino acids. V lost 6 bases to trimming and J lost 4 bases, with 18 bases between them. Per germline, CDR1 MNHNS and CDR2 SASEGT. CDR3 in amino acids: CASRFNEGLSYGYTF. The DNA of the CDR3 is TGTGCCAGCAGGTTTAACGAGGGGTTGAGCTATGGCTACACCTTC.

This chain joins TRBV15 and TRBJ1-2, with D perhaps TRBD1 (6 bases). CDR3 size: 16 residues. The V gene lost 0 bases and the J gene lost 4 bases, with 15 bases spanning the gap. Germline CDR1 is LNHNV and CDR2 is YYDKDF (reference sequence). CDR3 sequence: CATSRDGGARPYGYTF. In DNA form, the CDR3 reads TGTGCCACCAGCAGAGATGGGGGCGCCCGACCCTATGGCTACACCTTC. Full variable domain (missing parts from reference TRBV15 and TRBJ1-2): DAMVIQNPRYQVTQFGKPVTLSCSQTLNHNVMYWYQQKSSQAPKLLFHYYDKDFNNEADTPDNFQSRRPNTSFCFLDIRSPGLGDTAMYLCATSRDGGARPYGYTFGSGTRLTVV.

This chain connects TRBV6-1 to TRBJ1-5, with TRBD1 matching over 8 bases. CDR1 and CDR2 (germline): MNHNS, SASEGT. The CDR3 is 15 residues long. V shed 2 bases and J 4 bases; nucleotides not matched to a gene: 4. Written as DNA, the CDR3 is TGTGCCAGCAGTGAACGGACAGGGATTAATCAGCCCCAGCATTTT. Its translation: CASSERTGINQPQHF.

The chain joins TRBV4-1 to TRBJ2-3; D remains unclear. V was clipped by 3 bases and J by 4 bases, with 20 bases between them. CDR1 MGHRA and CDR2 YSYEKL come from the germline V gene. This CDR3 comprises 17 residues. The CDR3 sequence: CASSHRRTAINPDTQYF. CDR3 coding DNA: TGCGCCAGCAGCCATCGCCGGACGGCCATTAACCCAGATACGCAGTATTTT.

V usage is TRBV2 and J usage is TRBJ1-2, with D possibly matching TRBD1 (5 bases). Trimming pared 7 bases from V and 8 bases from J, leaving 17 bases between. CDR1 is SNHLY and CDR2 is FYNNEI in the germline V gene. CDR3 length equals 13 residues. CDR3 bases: TGTGCCAGCACCCTAGAGGGGCTAGGAGGCTACACCTTC. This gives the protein CASTLEGLGGYTF.

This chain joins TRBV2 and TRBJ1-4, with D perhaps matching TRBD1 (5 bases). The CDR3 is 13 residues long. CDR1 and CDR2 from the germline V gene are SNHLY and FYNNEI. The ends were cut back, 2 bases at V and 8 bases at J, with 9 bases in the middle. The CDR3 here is CASSESRVEKLFF. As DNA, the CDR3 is TGTGCCAGCAGTGAAAGCAGGGTAGAAAAACTGTTTTTT.

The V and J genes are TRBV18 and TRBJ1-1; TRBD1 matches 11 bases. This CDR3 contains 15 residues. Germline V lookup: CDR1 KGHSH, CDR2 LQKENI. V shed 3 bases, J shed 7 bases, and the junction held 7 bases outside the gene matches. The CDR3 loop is CASSPTRDRGFEAFF. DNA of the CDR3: TGTGCCAGCTCACCCACCCGGGACAGGGGGTTTGAAGCTTTCTTT.

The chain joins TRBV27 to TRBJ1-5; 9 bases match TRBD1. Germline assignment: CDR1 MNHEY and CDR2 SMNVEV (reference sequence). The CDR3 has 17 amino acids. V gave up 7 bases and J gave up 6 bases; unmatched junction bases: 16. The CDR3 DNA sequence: TGTGCCAGCACGACGACCGGGACAGGGTTTCGTTTTCAGCCCCAGCATTTT. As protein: CASTTTGTGFRFQPQHF.

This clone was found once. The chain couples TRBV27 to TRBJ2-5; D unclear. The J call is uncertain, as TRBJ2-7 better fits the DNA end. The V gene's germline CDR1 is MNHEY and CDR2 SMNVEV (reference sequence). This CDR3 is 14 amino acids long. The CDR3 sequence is CASSLKGMNHEQYF. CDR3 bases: TGTGCCAGCAGTTTGAAGGGAATGAACCACGAGCAGTACTTC.

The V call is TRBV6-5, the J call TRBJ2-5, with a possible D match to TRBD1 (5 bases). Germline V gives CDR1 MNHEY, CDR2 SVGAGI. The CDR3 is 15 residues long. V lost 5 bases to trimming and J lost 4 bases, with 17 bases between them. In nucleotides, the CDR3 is TGTGCCAGCAGTGGCAGCAAGGGGTGGGGAGAGACCCAGTACTTC. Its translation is CASSGSKGWGETQYF.

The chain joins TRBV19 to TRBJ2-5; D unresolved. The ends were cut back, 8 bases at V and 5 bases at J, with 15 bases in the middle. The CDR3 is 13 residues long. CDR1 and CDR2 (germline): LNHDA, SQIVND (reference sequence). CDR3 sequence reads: CASGNGPLETQYF. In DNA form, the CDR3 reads TGTGCCAGTGGTAACGGCCCCCTCGAGACCCAGTACTTC. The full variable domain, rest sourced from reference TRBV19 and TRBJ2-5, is DGGITQSPKYLFRKEGQNVTLSCEQNLNHDAMYWYRQDPGQGLRLIYYSQIVNDFQKGDIAEGYSVSREKKESFPLTVTSAQKNPTAFYLCASGNGPLETQYFGPGTRLLVL.

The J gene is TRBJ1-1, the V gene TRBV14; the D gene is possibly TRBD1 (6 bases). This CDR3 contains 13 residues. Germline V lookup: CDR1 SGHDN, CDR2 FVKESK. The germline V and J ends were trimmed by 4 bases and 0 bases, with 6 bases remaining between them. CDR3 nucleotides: TGTGCCAGCAGCCGGACAGTGAACACTGAAGCTTTCTTT. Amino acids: CASSRTVNTEAFF.

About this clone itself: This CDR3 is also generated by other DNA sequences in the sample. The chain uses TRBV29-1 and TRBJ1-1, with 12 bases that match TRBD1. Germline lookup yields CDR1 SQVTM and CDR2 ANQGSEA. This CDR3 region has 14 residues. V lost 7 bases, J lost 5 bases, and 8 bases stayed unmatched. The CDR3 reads CSGGGQGAQTEAFF. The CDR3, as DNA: TGCAGCGGCGGGGGACAGGGGGCACAAACTGAAGCTTTCTTT.

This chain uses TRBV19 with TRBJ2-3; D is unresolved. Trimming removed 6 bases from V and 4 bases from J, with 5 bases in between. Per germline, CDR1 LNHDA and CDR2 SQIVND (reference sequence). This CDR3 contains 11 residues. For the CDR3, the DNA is TGTGCCAGTAGCCATTCAGATACGCAGTATTTT. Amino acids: CASSHSDTQYF. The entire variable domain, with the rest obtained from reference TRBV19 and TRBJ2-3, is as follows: DGGITQSPKYLFRKEGQNVTLSCEQNLNHDAMYWYRQDPGQGLRLIYYSQIVNDFQKGDIAEGYSVSREKKESFPLTVTSAQKNPTAFYLCASSHSDTQYFGPGTRLTVL.

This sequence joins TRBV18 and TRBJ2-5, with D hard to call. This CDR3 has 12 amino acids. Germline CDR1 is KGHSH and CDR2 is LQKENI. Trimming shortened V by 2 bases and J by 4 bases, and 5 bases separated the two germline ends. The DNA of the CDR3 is TGTGCCAGCTCACCAATGGGAGAGACCCAGTACTTC. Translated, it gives CASSPMGETQYF.

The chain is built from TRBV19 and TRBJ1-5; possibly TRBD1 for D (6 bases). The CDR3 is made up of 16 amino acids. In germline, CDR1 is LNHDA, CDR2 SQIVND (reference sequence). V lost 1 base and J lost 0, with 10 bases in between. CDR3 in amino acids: CASSIVRTVSNQPQHF. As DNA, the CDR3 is TGTGCCAGTAGTATAGTGAGGACAGTTAGCAATCAGCCCCAGCATTTT.